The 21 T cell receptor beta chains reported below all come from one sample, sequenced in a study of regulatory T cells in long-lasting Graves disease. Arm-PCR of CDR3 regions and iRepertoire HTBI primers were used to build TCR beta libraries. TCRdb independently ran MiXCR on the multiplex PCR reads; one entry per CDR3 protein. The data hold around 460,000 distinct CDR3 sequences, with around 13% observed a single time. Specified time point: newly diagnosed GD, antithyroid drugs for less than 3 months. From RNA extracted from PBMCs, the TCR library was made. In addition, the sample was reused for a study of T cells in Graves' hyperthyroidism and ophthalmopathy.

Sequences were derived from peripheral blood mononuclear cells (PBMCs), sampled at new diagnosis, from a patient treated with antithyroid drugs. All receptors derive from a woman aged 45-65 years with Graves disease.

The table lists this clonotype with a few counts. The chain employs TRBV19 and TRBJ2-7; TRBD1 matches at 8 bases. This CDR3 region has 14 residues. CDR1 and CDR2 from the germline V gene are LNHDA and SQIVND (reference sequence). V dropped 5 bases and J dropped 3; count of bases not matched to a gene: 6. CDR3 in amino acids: CASSRTGTYYEQYF. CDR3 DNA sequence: TGTGCCAGTAGTCGGACAGGGACTTACTACGAGCAGTACTTC.

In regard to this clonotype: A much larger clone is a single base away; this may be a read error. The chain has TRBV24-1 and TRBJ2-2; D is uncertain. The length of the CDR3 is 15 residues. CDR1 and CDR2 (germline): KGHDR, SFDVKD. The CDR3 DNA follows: TGTGCCACCAGTGAACTCGGACGGAACGCCGGGGAGCTGTTTTTT. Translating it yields CATSELGRNAGELFF.

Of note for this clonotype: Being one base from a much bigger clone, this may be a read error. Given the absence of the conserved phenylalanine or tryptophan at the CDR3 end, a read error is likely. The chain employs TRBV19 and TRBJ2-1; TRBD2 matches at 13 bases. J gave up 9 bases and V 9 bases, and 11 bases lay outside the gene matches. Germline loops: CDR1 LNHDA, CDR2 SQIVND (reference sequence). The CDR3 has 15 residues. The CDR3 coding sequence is TGTGCCAGCGGAAATAGACTAGCGGGAGGATTTGAGCAGTTCCTC. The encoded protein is CASGNRLAGGFEQFL.

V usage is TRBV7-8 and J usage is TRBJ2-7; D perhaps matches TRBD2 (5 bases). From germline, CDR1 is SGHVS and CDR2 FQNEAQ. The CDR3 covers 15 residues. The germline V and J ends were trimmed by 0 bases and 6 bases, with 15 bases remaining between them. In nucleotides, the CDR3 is TGTGCCAGCAGCTTAGCCGGAGGTAGCATCTCCGAGCAGTACTTC. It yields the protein CASSLAGGSISEQYF.

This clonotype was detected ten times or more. CDR3 sequence reads: CASINMLTSYEQYF. The CDR3, as DNA: TGTGCCAGCATCAACATGTTGACCTCCTACGAGCAGTACTTC. This chain uses TRBV7-2 with TRBJ2-7; D unclear. Germline values: CDR1 SGHTA, CDR2 FQGNSA. V dropped 7 bases and J dropped 0 bases, with 13 bases sitting between them. The length of the CDR3 is 14 residues. The entire variable domain, with the rest obtained from reference TRBV7-2 and TRBJ2-7, is as follows: GAGVSQSPSNKVTEKGKDVELRCDPISGHTALYWYRQSLGQGLEFLIYFQGNSAPDKSGLPSDRFSAERTGGSVSTLTIQRTQQEDSAVYLCASINMLTSYEQYFGPGTRLTVT.

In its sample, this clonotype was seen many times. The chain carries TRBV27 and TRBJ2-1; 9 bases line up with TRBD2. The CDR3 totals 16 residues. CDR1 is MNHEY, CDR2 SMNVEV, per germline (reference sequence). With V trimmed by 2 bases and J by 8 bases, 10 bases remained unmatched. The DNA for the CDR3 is TGTGCCAGCAGTTTAGAAGGCGGGAGGGCCTTGTATGAGCAGTTCTTC. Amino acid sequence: CASSLEGGRALYEQFF.

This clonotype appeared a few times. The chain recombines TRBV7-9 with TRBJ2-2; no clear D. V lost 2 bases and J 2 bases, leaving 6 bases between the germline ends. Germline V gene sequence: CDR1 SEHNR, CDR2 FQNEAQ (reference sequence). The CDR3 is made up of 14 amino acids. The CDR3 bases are TGTGCCAGCAGCTTAAACAGCAACACCGGGGAGCTGTTTTTT. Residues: CASSLNSNTGELFF.

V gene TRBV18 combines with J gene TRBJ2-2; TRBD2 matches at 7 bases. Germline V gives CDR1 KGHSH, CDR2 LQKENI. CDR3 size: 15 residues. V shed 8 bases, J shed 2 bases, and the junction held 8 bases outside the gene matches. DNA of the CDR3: TGTGCCAGCAAGCTCCTAGCGGATAACACCGGGGAGCTGTTTTTT. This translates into CASKLLADNTGELFF.

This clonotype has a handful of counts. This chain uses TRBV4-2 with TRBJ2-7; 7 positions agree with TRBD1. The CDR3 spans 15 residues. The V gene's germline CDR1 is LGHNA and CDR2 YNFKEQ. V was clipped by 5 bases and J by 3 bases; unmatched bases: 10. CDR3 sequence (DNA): TGTGCCAGCAGCTCGGTGACAGGGCTTCACTACGAGCAGTACTTC. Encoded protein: CASSSVTGLHYEQYF.

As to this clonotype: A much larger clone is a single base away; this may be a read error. CDR3 bases: TGCAGTGCTAGAAGCAATGAGCAGTTCTTC. Translating gives CSARSNEQFF. The V and J genes are TRBV20-1 and TRBJ2-1; D unclear. The V end was cut by 2 bases, the J end by 6 bases, with 2 bases between. CDR1 is DFQATT, CDR2 SNEGSKA, per germline (reference sequence). The CDR3 loop spans 10 amino acids.

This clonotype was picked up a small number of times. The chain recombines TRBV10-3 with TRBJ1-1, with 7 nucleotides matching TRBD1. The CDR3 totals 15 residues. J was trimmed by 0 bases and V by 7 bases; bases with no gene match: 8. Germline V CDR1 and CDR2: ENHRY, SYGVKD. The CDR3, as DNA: TGTGCCATCAAACTAGAGGGGGCCATGAACACTGAAGCTTTCTTT. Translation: CAIKLEGAMNTEAFF.

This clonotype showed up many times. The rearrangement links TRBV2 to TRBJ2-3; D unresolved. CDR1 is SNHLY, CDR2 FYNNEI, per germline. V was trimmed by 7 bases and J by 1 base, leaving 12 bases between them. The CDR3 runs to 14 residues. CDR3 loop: CASNHRFRTDTQYF. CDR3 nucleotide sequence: TGTGCCAGCAACCATCGGTTTCGCACAGATACGCAGTATTTT. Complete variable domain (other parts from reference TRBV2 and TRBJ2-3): EPEVTQTPSHQVTQMGQEVILRCVPISNHLYFYWYRQILGQKVEFLVSFYNNEISEKSEIFDDQFSVERPDGSNFTLKIRSTKLEDSAMYFCASNHRFRTDTQYFGPGTRLTVL.

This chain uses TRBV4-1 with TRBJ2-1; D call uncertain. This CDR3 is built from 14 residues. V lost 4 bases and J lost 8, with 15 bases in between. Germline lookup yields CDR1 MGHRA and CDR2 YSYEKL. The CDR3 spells CASSPARRAHEQFF. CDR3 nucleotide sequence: TGCGCCAGCAGCCCCGCCAGAAGAGCCCATGAGCAGTTCTTC.

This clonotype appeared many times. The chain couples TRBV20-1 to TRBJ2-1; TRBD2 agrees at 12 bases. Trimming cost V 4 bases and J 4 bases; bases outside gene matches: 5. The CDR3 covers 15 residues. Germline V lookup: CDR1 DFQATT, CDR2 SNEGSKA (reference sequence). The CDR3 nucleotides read TGCAGTGCTAAAGGACTAGCGGGGACTTACAATGAGCAGTTCTTC. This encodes CSAKGLAGTYNEQFF.

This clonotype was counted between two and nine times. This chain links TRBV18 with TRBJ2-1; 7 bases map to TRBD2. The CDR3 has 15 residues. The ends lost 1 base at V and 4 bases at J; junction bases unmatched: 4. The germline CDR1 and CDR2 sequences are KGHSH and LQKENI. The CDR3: CASSPRSGMYNEQFF. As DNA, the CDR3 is TGTGCCAGCTCACCACGAAGCGGGATGTACAATGAGCAGTTCTTC.

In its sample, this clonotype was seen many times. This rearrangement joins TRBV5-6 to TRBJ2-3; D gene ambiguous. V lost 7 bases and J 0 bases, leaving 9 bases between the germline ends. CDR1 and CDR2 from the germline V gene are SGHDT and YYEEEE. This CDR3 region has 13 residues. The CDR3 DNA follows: TGTGCCAGCGGTCGGGTTAGCACAGATACGCAGTATTTT. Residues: CASGRVSTDTQYF.

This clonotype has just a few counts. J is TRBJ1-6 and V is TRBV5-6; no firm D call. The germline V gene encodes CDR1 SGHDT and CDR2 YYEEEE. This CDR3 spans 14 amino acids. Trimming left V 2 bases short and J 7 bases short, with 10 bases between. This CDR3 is CASSFQEGNSPLHF. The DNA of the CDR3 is TGTGCCAGCAGCTTCCAGGAGGGAAATTCACCCCTCCACTTT.

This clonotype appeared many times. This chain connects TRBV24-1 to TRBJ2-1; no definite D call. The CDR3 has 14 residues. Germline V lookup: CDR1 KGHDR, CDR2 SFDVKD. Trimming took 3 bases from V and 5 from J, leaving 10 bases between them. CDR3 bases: TGTGCCACCAGTGATCCCAGGATCCACAATGAGCAGTTCTTC. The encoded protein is CATSDPRIHNEQFF.

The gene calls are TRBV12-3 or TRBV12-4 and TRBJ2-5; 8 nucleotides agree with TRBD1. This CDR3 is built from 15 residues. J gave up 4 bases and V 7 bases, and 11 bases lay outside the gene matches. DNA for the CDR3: TGTGCCAGCAACACTAGACAGGGGAGGAGAGAGACCCAGTACTTC. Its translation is CASNTRQGRRETQYF.

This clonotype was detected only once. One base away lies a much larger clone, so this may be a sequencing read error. For the CDR3, the DNA is TGTGCCAACAGTCCATTTAGCGGGAGAGGGGTAAATGAGCAGTTCTTC. Translation: CANSPFSGRGVNEQFF. The chain uses TRBV6-2 or TRBV6-3 and TRBJ2-1, with 9 bases fitting TRBD2. CDR3 length: 16 residues. Germline V gene sequence: CDR1 MNHEY, CDR2 SVGEGT.

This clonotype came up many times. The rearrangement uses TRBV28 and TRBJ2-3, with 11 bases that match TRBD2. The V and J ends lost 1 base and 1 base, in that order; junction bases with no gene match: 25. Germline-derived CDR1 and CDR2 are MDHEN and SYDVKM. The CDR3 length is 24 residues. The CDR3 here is CASSLYGTVISGRDSVGRTDTQYF. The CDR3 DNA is TGTGCCAGCAGTTTATACGGGACAGTAATTAGCGGGAGGGATTCGGTGGGGCGCACAGATACGCAGTATTTT.